The clone carrying this TCR beta chain was seen a handful of times. The CDR3 totals 15 residues. Deletions cut 4 bases from V and 6 bases from J, with 16 bases between. The V gene's germline CDR1 is SNHLY and CDR2 FYNNEI. Preparation of the TCRbeta library was carried out with unique molecular identifiers. Each CDR3 protein gets one entry after TCRdb re-called the PCR reads with MiXCR. This sample has 200,000 to 250,000 distinct CDR3 sequences; roughly a quarter occur once, and the top ten carry 4% to 5.5%. These data come from a study of T-cell reconstitution after alpha-beta-depleted transplantation in children.

Source: PBMCs, mostly from graft donor cells, taken 360 days after TCRalphabeta/CD19-depleted stem cell transplant. The V gene is TRBV2, the J gene TRBJ2-1; maybe TRBD2 (5 bases). The origin of this receptor is a female patient under 10 years old who had a stem cell transplant for congenital amegakaryocytic thrombocytopenia, so the T cells may come from the graft donor. CDR3 protein: CASSGFKRGGNEQFF. The DNA for the CDR3 is TGTGCCAGCAGTGGGTTCAAGAGAGGAGGCAATGAGCAGTTCTTC.